These T cell receptor beta chains were read from a single sample in a study of regulatory T cells in long-lasting Graves disease. TCRdb ran MiXCR on the multiplex PCR reads and lists one entry per CDR3 protein. The sample comprises a few hundred thousand distinct CDR3 sequences, roughly 10% of which are singletons, and 18% rests with the top ten. The sample was also linked to a second study, of T cells in Graves' hyperthyroidism and ophthalmopathy.

The starting material was peripheral blood mononuclear cells (PBMCs), obtained at new diagnosis, from a patient treated with antithyroid drugs. Receptors were obtained from a woman between 18 and 29 years old with Graves disease. The CDR3 runs from the conserved cysteine through the conserved F or W. The order of the fields is D gene, V gene, clone size, J gene, CDR3 DNA, CDR3 protein. The D gene is left open where the match is weak. Clone size is shown for a subset of rows, as once, few, many or a class of expanded clone.

>-|TRBV9|-|TRBJ2-6
TGTGCCAGCAGCCCTATGGGAGCTGGGGCCAACGTCCTGACTTTC
CASSPMGAGANVLTF
>-|TRBV19|many|TRBJ1-1
TGTGCCAGTAGTATATACCCTATTCGGCTCCGGGGAAACACTGAAGCTTTCTTT
CASSIYPIRLRGNTEAFF
>-|TRBV12-3/TRBV12-4|few|TRBJ2-5
TGTGCCAGCAGGCCGGGCCCCAATCAAGAGACCCAGTACTTC
CASRPGPNQETQYF
>TRBD2|TRBV20-1|many|TRBJ2-1
TGCAGTGCTAGAGATGATCTTGGGAGGGGTAGGTACAATGAGCAGTTCTTC
CSARDDLGRGRYNEQFF
>-|TRBV7-2|many|TRBJ1-1
TGTGCCAGCAGCTTAGAGCAGAATCAAGAAGCTTTCTTT
CASSLEQNQEAFF
>TRBD1|TRBV12-3/TRBV12-4|-|TRBJ2-2
TGTGCCGGCAGCCGACAGGGGAACACCGGGGAGCTGTTTTTT
CAGSRQGNTGELFF
>-|TRBV20-1|many|TRBJ2-1
TGCAGTGCTAGAGATTTAGGAGCGTACAGCTCCTACAATGAGCAGTTCTTC
CSARDLGAYSSYNEQFF
>-|TRBV19|-|TRBJ2-2
TGTGCCAGTAGTAACCGGGACCGCCTATCGAACACCGGGGAGCTGTTTTTT
CASSNRDRLSNTGELFF
>TRBD1|TRBV5-6|few|TRBJ2-1
TGTGCCAGCAGATCAGGGGGTTCGACGAATGAGCAGTTCTTC
CASRSGGSTNEQFF
>TRBD2|TRBV20-1|-|TRBJ2-7
TGCAGTGCTAGAGTACTAGCGAATAACGAGCAGTACTTC
CSARVLANNEQYF
>-|TRBV6-1|many|TRBJ1-2
TGTGCCAGCAGTGCAGGGGACTATGGCTACACCTTC
CASSAGDYGYTF
>-|TRBV4-1|few|TRBJ2-3
TGCGCCAGCAGCCAAGATCTCCGTCGTCCGTATTTT
CASSQDLRRPYF
>-|TRBV5-6|-|TRBJ2-7
TGTGCCAGCAGCTTGCAGGGGGGGGCGCCATTATATCACGAGCAGTACTTC
CASSLQGGAPLYHEQYF
>-|TRBV4-3|-|TRBJ1-5
TGCGCCAGCAGCCAAGGGGCCGGGTACAATCAGCCCCAGCATTTT
CASSQGAGYNQPQHF
>-|TRBV28|many|TRBJ2-7
TGTGCCAGCAGTTTACCACTAGTCGAGCAGTACTTC
CASSLPLVEQYF
>-|TRBV18|-|TRBJ1-4
TGTGCCAGCTCACCTCCGGACAGATTTAATGAAAAACTGTTTTTT
CASSPPDRFNEKLFF
>TRBD1|TRBV6-5|-|TRBJ2-2
TGTGCCAGCAGTTCGACAGGGGGTGGAAACACCGGGGAGCTGTTTTTT
CASSSTGGGNTGELFF
>-|TRBV5-6|-|TRBJ1-2
TGTGCCAGCAGCTGGACCAGGGATCGCATGGCTGGCTACACCTTC
CASSWTRDRMAGYTF
>-|TRBV13|many|TRBJ2-1
TGTGCCAGCAGCCACAGTTACAATGAGCAGTTCTTC
CASSHSYNEQFF
>-|TRBV11-2|many|TRBJ2-7
TGTGCCAGCAGCCGACAAGGGGAAGTCACCCTATACGAGCAGTACTTC
CASSRQGEVTLYEQYF
>TRBD2|TRBV28|many|TRBJ2-5
TGTGCCAGCAGTTACTCCTTAGCGGGGTCGCAAGAGACCCAGTACTTC
CASSYSLAGSQETQYF
>-|TRBV10-3|many|TRBJ1-5
TGTGCCACAGAAGACACCAATCAGCCCCAGCATTTT
CATEDTNQPQHF
>-|TRBV18|many|TRBJ2-5
TGTGCCAGCTCACAGCTCAGGGAGACCCAGTACTTC
CASSQLRETQYF
>-|TRBV20-1|-|TRBJ2-2
TGCAGTGCTAGACCAGCGGAGAGGAGCACCGGGGAGCTGTTTTTT
CSARPAERSTGELFF
>TRBD1|TRBV6-1|many|TRBJ2-2
TGTGCCAGCAAGACAGGGTTGGTTGGGGAGCTGTTTTTT
CASKTGLVGELFF
>-|TRBV5-1|few|TRBJ2-1
TGCGCCAGCAGCTTCGACCGCCGTCAGTTCTTC
CASSFDRRQFF
>-|TRBV12-3/TRBV12-4|few|TRBJ1-6
TGTGCCAGCAGTCTTGACAGGTCCCTCGGTCCCCTCCACTTT
CASSLDRSLGPLHF
>-|TRBV24-1|-|TRBJ1-3
TGTGCCACCAGTGATGCGACGGCGGACCTCTCTGGAAACACCATATATTTT
CATSDATADLSGNTIYF
>-|TRBV13|few|TRBJ1-1
TGTGCCAGCAGGGATGACAATAACAGGGTAACTGAAGCTTTCTTT
CASRDDNNRVTEAFF
>TRBD1|TRBV12-3/TRBV12-4|many|TRBJ1-5
TGTGCCAGCAGTCGCGACAGGGTGGTTTATCAGCCCCAGCATTTT
CASSRDRVVYQPQHF
>-|TRBV6-1|many|TRBJ1-2
TGTGCCAGCAGTCTTGGGACACTTCTCAATGGCTACACCTTC
CASSLGTLLNGYTF
>TRBD2|TRBV25-1|-|TRBJ2-2
TGTGCCAGCAGTGATGCAGGGAGGGGGAACACCGGGGAGCTGTTTTTT
CASSDAGRGNTGELFF
>TRBD2|TRBV20-1|many|TRBJ2-5
TGCAGTGCTCCTCAGCCGGGAACTAGCGAAGAGACCCAGTACTTC
CSAPQPGTSEETQYF
>-|TRBV6-2/TRBV6-3|-|TRBJ2-1
TGTGCCAGCAGTTACTTAATAGCGGGACAGTACAATGAGCAGTTCTTC
CASSYLIAGQYNEQFF
>-|TRBV11-2|-|TRBJ2-5
TGTGCCAGCAGCTTGGGACTGCAAGAGGCCCAGTACTTC
CASSLGLQEAQYF
>-|TRBV13|many|TRBJ2-3
TGTGCCAGCATTCCTAAGGGAGCGGCCACAGATACGCAGTATTTT
CASIPKGAATDTQYF
>-|TRBV20-1|few|TRBJ2-7
TGCAGTGTGGGCGTCCACCCCCCCGAGCAGTACTTC
CSVGVHPPEQYF
>-|TRBV28|many|TRBJ2-1
TGTGCCAGCGGGGGAAAAGACCTACGGGGTGAGCAGTTCTTC
CASGGKDLRGEQFF
>-|TRBV24-1|many|TRBJ2-2
TGTGCCACCAGTGAAGCGGGGACAGCCACCGGGGAGCTGTTTTTT
CATSEAGTATGELFF
>TRBD2|TRBV9|few|TRBJ2-1
TGTGCCAGCAGCACACAGGGACTAGCGGTCAATGAGCAGTTCTTC
CASSTQGLAVNEQFF
>-|TRBV12-3/TRBV12-4|many|TRBJ2-5
TGTGCCAGCAGTTTAGACACCCAAGAGACCCAGTACTTC
CASSLDTQETQYF
>-|TRBV5-4|few|TRBJ2-7
TGTGCCAGCAGCTTGGGGCGTGAAGGGGACGAGCAGTACTTC
CASSLGREGDEQYF
>-|TRBV5-6|few|TRBJ1-2
TGTGCCAGCGGACAAACCGCCTATGGCTACACCTTC
CASGQTAYGYTF
>-|TRBV2|many|TRBJ2-1
TGTGCCAGCAGTGACCCATCAGGGGATGAGCAGTTCTTC
CASSDPSGDEQFF
>-|TRBV3-1|-|TRBJ1-5
TGTGCCAGCAGCCAAGGTACGGGGAGGCGTAGCAATCAGCCCCAGCATTTT
CASSQGTGRRSNQPQHF
>-|TRBV5-4|-|TRBJ1-1
TGTGCCAGCAGCGTCGGGGGAAGGGATAGGGGCACTGAAGCTTTCTTT
CASSVGGRDRGTEAFF